This TCR beta chain came from a study of cytomegalovirus exposure and HLA in healthy donors. About this clone: Its antigen is not identified.

The ends lost 5 bases at V and 3 bases at J; junction bases unmatched: 5. Germline V gives CDR1 MNHNY, CDR2 SVGAGI (reference sequence). This CDR3 contains 14 residues. Overall study results and limits: Analysis performed later found around 15,000 TCR beta sequences associated with HLA alleles at 0.05 false discovery rate. Evidence from a later analysis indicated that most CMV-associated TCR beta chains looked HLA-restricted.

The study ran its PCR with 60 Vbeta and 13 Jbeta primers. The protocol was immunoSEQ multiplex PCR, while the TCRdb copy is restricted to in-frame clones and leaves out a portion. Of 140,000 to 150,000 clones in the sample, around three quarters were seen once. The clonotype was recovered from a woman aged 40 to 50 in good health and CMV-seropositive. The sequenced sample was PBMCs. The chain joins TRBV6-6 to TRBJ2-3, with 7 bases lining up with TRBD2. The CDR3 region has the DNA TGTGCCAGCAGTGGCCCGGGGGGAACAGATACGCAGTATTTT. Amino acids: CASSGPGGTDTQYF.